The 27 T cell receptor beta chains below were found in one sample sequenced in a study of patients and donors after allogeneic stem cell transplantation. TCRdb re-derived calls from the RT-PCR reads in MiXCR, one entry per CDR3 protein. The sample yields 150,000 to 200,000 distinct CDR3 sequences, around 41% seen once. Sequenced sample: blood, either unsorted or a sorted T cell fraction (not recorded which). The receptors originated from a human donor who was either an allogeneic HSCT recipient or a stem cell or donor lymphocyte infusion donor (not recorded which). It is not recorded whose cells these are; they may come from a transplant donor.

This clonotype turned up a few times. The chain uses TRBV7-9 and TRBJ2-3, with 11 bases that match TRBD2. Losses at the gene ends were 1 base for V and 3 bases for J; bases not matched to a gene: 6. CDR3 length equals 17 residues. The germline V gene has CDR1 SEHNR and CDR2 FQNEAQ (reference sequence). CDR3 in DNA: TGTGCCAGCAGCTTAGGGTCGGGGACTAGCGGAACAGATACGCAGTATTTT. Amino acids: CASSLGSGTSGTDTQYF.

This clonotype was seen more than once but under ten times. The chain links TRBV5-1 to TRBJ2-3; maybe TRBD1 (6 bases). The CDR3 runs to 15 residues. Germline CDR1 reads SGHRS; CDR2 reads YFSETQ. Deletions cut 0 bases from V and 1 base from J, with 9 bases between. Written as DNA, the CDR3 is TGCGCCAGCAGCTTGGAACAGGGTGGCACAGATACGCAGTATTTT. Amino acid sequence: CASSLEQGGTDTQYF.

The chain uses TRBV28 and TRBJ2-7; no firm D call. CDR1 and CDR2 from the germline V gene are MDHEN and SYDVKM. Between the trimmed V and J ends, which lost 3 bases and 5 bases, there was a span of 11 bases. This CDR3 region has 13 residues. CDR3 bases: TGTGCCAGCAGTTTTCGGCGGAATGACGAGCAGTACTTC. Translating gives CASSFRRNDEQYF.

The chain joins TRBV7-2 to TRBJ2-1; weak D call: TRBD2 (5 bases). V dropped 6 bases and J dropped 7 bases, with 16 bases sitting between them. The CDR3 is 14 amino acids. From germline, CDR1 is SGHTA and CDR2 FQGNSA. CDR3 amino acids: CASRSDFPKNEQFF. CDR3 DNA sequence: TGTGCCAGCAGATCGGACTTTCCCAAGAATGAGCAGTTCTTC.

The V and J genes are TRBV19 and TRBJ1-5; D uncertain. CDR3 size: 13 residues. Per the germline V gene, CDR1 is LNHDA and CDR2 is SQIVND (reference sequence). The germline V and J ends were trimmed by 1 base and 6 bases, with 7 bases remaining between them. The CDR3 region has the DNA TGTGCCAGTAGTATAGTAGGAGGTCAGCCCCAGCATTTT. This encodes CASSIVGGQPQHF.

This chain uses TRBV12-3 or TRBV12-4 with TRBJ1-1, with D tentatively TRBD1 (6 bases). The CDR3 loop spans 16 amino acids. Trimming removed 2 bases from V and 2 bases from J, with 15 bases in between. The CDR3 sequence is CASSLITGGGNTEAFF. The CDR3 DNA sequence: TGTGCCAGCAGTTTAATAACAGGAGGGGGTAACACTGAAGCTTTCTTT.

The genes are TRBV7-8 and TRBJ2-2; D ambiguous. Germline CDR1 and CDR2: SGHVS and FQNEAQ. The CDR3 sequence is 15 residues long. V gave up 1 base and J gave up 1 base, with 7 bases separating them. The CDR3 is CASSLGSRNTGELFF. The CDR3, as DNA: TGTGCCAGCAGCTTAGGGAGTCGGAACACCGGGGAGCTGTTTTTT.

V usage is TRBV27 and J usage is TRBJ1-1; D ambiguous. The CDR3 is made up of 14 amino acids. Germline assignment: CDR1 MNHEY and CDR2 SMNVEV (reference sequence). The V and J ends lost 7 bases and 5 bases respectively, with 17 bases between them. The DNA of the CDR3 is TGTGCCAGCATTCCAATGGCTGGGAGTACTGAAGCTTTCTTT. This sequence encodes CASIPMAGSTEAFF.

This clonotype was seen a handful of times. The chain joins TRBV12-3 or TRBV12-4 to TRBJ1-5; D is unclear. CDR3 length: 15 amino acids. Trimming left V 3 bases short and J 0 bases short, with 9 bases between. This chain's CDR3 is CASSFSRASNQPQHF. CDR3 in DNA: TGTGCCAGCAGTTTTTCAAGAGCTAGCAATCAGCCCCAGCATTTT.

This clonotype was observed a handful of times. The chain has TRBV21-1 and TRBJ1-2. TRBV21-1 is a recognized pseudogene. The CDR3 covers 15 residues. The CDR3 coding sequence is TGTGCCAGCCCCGCCGCGGGTCCTGGGGGACTTGGCTACACCTTC. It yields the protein CASPAAGPGGLGYTF.

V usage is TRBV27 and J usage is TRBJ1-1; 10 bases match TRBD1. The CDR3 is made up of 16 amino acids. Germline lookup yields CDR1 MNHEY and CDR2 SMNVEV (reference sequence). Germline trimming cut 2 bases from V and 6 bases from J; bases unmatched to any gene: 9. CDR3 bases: TGTGCCAGCAGTTTACTCCCGGGACAGGGGAGTCCTGAAGCTTTCTTT. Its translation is CASSLLPGQGSPEAFF.

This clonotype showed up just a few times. CDR3 residues: CASSPFEVLYGYTF. CDR3 nucleotides: TGTGCCAGCAGTCCCTTCGAGGTCCTCTATGGCTACACCTTC. This chain connects TRBV28 to TRBJ1-2; no definite D call. CDR3 length: 14 residues. Trimming pared 5 bases from V and 4 bases from J, leaving 14 bases between. In germline, CDR1 is MDHEN, CDR2 SYDVKM.

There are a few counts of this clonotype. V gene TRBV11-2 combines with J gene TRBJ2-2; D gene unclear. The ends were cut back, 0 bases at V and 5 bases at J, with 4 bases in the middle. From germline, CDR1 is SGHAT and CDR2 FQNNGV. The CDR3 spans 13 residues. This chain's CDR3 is CASSLERTGELFF. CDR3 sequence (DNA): TGTGCCAGCAGCTTAGAAAGGACCGGGGAGCTGTTTTTT.

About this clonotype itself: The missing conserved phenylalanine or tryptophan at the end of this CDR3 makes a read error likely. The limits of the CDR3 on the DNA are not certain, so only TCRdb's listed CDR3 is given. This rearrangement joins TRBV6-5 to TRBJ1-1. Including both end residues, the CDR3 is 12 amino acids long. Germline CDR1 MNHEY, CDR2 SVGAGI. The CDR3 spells CASSRTAGFVIL.

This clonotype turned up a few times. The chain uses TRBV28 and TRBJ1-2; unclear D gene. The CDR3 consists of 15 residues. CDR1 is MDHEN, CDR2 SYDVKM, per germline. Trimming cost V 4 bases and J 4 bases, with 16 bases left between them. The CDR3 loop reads CASSSPADAGYGYTF. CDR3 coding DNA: TGTGCCAGCAGTTCCCCAGCTGATGCAGGCTATGGCTACACCTTC.

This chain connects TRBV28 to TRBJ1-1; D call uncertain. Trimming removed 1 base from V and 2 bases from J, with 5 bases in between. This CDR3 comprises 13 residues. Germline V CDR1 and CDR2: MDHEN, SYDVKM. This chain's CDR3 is CASSLLTNTEAFF. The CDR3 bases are TGTGCCAGCAGTTTATTGACCAACACTGAAGCTTTCTTT.

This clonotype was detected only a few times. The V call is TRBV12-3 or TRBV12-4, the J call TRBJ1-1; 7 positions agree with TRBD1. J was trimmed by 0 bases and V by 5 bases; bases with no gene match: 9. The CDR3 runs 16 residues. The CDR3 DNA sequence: TGTGCCAGCAGTCTCCGGGACAGCTATATGAACACTGAAGCTTTCTTT. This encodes CASSLRDSYMNTEAFF.

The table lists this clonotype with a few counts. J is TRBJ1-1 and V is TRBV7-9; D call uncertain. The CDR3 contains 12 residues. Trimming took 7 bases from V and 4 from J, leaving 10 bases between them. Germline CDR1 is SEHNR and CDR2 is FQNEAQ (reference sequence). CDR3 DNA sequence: TGTGCCAGCACCCCTAAGGGCACTGAAGCTTTCTTT. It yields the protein CASTPKGTEAFF.

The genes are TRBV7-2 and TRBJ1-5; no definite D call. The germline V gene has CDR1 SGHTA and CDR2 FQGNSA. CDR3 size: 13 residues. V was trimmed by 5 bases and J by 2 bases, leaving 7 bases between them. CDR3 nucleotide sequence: TGTGCCAGCAGCCGCGGACGCAATCAGCCCCAGCATTTT. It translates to CASSRGRNQPQHF.

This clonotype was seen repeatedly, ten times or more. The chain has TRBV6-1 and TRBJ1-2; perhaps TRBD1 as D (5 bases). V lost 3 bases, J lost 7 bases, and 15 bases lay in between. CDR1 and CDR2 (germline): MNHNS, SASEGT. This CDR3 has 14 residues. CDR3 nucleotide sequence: TGTGCCAGCAGTGAGTTGAGAGGGGCAAGTGGCTACACCTTC. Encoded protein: CASSELRGASGYTF.

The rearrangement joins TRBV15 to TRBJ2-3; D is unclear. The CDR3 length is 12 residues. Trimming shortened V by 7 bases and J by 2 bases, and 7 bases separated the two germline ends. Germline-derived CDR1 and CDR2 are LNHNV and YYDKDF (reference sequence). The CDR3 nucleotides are TGTGCCACCAACTCTTTCACAGATACGCAGTATTTT. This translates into CATNSFTDTQYF.

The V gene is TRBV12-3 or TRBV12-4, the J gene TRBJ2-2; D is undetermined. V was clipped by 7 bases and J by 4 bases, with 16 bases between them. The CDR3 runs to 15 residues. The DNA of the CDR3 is TGTGCCAGCACCTCCAACCTACGGAGCACCGGGGAGCTGTTTTTT. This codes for CASTSNLRSTGELFF.

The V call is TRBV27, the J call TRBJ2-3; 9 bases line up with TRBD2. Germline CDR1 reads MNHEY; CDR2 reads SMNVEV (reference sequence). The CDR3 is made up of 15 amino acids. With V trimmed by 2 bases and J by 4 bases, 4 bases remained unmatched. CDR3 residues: CASSLAGGVADTQYF. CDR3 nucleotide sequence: TGTGCCAGCAGTTTAGCGGGAGGGGTAGCAGATACGCAGTATTTT.

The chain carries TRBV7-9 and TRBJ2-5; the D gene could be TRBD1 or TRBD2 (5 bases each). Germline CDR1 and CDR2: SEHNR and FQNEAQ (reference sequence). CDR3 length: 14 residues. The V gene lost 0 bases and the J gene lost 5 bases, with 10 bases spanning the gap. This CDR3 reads CASSLAVGAETQYF. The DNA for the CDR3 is TGTGCCAGCAGCTTAGCGGTCGGGGCGGAGACCCAGTACTTC.

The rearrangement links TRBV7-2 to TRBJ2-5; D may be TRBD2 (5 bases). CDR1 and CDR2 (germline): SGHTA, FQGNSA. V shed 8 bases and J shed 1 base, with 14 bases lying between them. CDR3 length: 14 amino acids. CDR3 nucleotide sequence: TGTGCCAGCTCTAGCCTGGGCAGCCAAGAGACCCAGTACTTC. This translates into CASSSLGSQETQYF.

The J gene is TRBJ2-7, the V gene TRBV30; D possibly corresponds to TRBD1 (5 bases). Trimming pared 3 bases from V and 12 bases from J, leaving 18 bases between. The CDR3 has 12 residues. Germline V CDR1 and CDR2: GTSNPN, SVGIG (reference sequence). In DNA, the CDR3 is TGTGCCTGGAGCCAAGACAGTGCCCAGGGGTACTTC. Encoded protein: CAWSQDSAQGYF.

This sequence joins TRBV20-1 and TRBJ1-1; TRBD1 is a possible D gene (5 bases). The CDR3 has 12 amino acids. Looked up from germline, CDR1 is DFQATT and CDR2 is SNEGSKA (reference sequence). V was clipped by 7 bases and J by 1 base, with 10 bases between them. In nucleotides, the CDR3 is TGCAGTGTAAAGGGGACGAACACTGAAGCTTTCTTT. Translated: CSVKGTNTEAFF.